These 30 T cell receptor beta chains originate from one sample sequenced in a study of radiotherapy plus CTLA-4 blockade in lung cancer. The protocol was immunoSEQ multiplex PCR, while the TCRdb copy is restricted to in-frame clones and leaves out a portion. This table has 78,000 or so clones, 85% to 90% appearing once. Sequencing used peripheral blood, obtained from a patient treated with radiotherapy plus ipilimumab. These receptor sequences come from a human donor with non-small cell lung cancer who had stable disease on radiotherapy plus ipilimumab.

The chain links TRBV7-3 to TRBJ2-1; 11 bases line up with TRBD2. With 5 bases clipped from V and 7 bases from J, the junction kept 7 bases outside the gene matches. The CDR3 contains 15 residues. Germline CDR1 is SGHTA and CDR2 is FQGTGA. CDR3 loop: CASSPEGLAVNEQFF. The CDR3 coding sequence is TGTGCCAGCAGCCCAGAGGGACTAGCGGTGAATGAGCAGTTCTTC. Full variable domain (missing parts from reference TRBV7-3 and TRBJ2-1): GAGVSQTPSNKVTEKGKYVELRCDPISGHTALYWYRQSLGQGPEFLIYFQGTGAADDSGLPNDRFFAVRPEGSVSTLKIQRTERGDSAVYLCASSPEGLAVNEQFFGPGTRLTVL.

This sequence joins TRBV5-1 and TRBJ2-3; D is unresolved. V was trimmed by 2 bases and J by 0 bases, leaving 7 bases between them. This CDR3 is built from 14 residues. Germline CDR1 reads SGHRS; CDR2 reads YFSETQ. Here the CDR3 DNA reads TGCGCCAGCAGCTTCCGAGTTAGCACAGATACGCAGTATTTT. Encoded protein: CASSFRVSTDTQYF. Drawing the rest from reference TRBV5-1 and TRBJ2-3, the complete variable domain is KAGVTQTPRYLIKTRGQQVTLSCSPISGHRSVSWYQQTPGQGLQFLFEYFSETQRNKGNFPGRFSGRQFSNSRSEMNVSTLELGDSALYLCASSFRVSTDTQYFGPGTRLTVL.

There are a few counts of this clone. This rearrangement joins TRBV7-9 to TRBJ1-1; no reliable D call. Germline-derived CDR1 and CDR2 are SEHNR and FQNEAQ (reference sequence). The CDR3 runs 13 residues. With 5 bases removed from V and 1 base from J, the gap between germline ends came to 8 bases. The CDR3 DNA sequence: TGTGCCAGCAGCCACAGTGAGAACACTGAAGCTTTCTTT. Residues: CASSHSENTEAFF.

The chain carries TRBV5-4 and TRBJ2-1; D remains ambiguous. Germline-derived CDR1 and CDR2 are SGHNT and YYREEE (reference sequence). CDR3 length: 12 amino acids. With 0 bases removed from V and 8 bases from J, the gap between germline ends came to 6 bases. The CDR3 nucleotides read TGTGCCAGCAGCTTGGTGACTGATGAGCAGTTCTTC. Translation: CASSLVTDEQFF.

The chain carries TRBV5-1 and TRBJ2-7; TRBD2 might be the D (6 bases). Germline loops: CDR1 SGHRS, CDR2 YFSETQ. V dropped 0 bases and J dropped 3 bases, with 16 bases sitting between them. This CDR3 has 16 residues. The CDR3 protein is CASSLDRRQEGYEQYF. CDR3 in DNA: TGCGCCAGCAGCTTGGATAGGAGGCAGGAGGGCTACGAGCAGTACTTC.

The rearrangement uses TRBV11-2 and TRBJ1-2; D is possibly TRBD1 (5 bases). Germline loops: CDR1 SGHAT, CDR2 FQNNGV. The CDR3 contains 13 residues. V was shortened by 0 bases and J by 7 bases, with 9 bases between the two germline ends. CDR3 DNA: TGTGCCAGCAGCTTAGATGGGGCGCGTGGCTACACCTTC. Translated: CASSLDGARGYTF.

The gene calls are TRBV7-2 and TRBJ2-2; a possible D gene is TRBD1 (5 bases). Trimming cost V 5 bases and J 0 bases, with 10 bases left between them. The germline V gene has CDR1 SGHTA and CDR2 FQGNSA. CDR3 size: 15 residues. The CDR3 is CASSPRVTNTGELFF. In DNA form, the CDR3 reads TGTGCCAGCAGCCCCAGGGTCACGAACACCGGGGAGCTGTTTTTT. Full variable domain (missing parts from reference TRBV7-2 and TRBJ2-2): GAGVSQSPSNKVTEKGKDVELRCDPISGHTALYWYRQSLGQGLEFLIYFQGNSAPDKSGLPSDRFSAERTGGSVSTLTIQRTQQEDSAVYLCASSPRVTNTGELFFGEGSRLTVL.

The DNA for the CDR3 is TGTGCCAGCAGTTACTCGGGGGCAGGGGTAGGCACTGAAGCTTTCTTT. It translates to CASSYSGAGVGTEAFF. The V and J genes are TRBV6-5 and TRBJ1-1, with D possibly being TRBD1 (6 bases). The CDR3 loop spans 16 amino acids. In germline, CDR1 is MNHEY, CDR2 SVGAGI. The ends were cut back, 0 bases at V and 4 bases at J, with 15 bases in the middle.

The chain has TRBV5-1 and TRBJ2-5; 7 nucleotides line up with TRBD1. With 2 bases clipped from V and 5 bases from J, the junction kept 15 bases outside the gene matches. CDR1 is SGHRS, CDR2 YFSETQ, per germline. There are 17 residues in the CDR3. CDR3 amino acids: CASSLSRGNRGGETQYF. The CDR3 nucleotides are TGCGCCAGCAGCTTATCTAGGGGGAACAGGGGCGGGGAGACCCAGTACTTC. Together with reference TRBV5-1 and TRBJ2-5, the CDR3 gives the full variable domain: KAGVTQTPRYLIKTRGQQVTLSCSPISGHRSVSWYQQTPGQGLQFLFEYFSETQRNKGNFPGRFSGRQFSNSRSEMNVSTLELGDSALYLCASSLSRGNRGGETQYFGPGTRLLVL.

This clone occurred once. The CDR3 region is CASSPQSYEQYF. CDR3 DNA: TGTGCCAGCTCACCCCAATCCTACGAGCAGTACTTC. This chain links TRBV18 with TRBJ2-7; D is ambiguous. Per germline, CDR1 KGHSH and CDR2 LQKENI. The CDR3 spans 12 residues. V lost 3 bases and J lost 1, with 4 bases in between.

This clone was recorded only once. The chain is built from TRBV18 and TRBJ1-2; D not resolved. The CDR3 sequence is 14 residues long. V lost 3 bases to trimming and J lost 7 bases, with 15 bases between them. Germline V gene sequence: CDR1 KGHSH, CDR2 LQKENI. CDR3 sequence reads: CASSPDAGVSGYTF. The CDR3, as DNA: TGTGCCAGCTCACCCGACGCCGGGGTCAGTGGCTACACCTTC.

The rearrangement joins TRBV7-6 to TRBJ2-7; D tentatively reads TRBD1 or TRBD2 (6 bases each). The CDR3 loop spans 16 amino acids. CDR1 is SGHVS, CDR2 FNYEAQ, per germline. The V and J ends lost 1 base and 7 bases respectively, with 20 bases between them. The CDR3 loop reads CASSLGGAGARGEQYF. The CDR3 DNA reads TGTGCCAGCAGCTTAGGGGGGGCAGGGGCCAGAGGGGAGCAGTACTTC.

The chain is built from TRBV6-5 and TRBJ2-7, with 9 positions matching TRBD2. Germline CDR1 MNHEY, CDR2 SVGAGI. Trimming cost V 4 bases and J 7 bases; bases outside gene matches: 11. The CDR3 has 15 amino acids. CDR3 coding DNA: TGTGCCAGCAGTTCAACGGCTAGCGGGACTGGTGAGCAGTACTTC. It translates to CASSSTASGTGEQYF.

The chain links TRBV9 to TRBJ1-1; a possible D gene is TRBD1 (5 bases). V was cut by 3 bases and J by 0 bases, with 18 bases left in between. The CDR3 runs to 17 residues. Germline lookup yields CDR1 SGDLS and CDR2 YYNGEE. CDR3 in DNA: TGTGCCAGCAGCGCTCCCACGGGGGGGGGACTGAACACTGAAGCTTTCTTT. This encodes CASSAPTGGGLNTEAFF. Drawing the rest from reference TRBV9 and TRBJ1-1, the complete variable domain is DSGVTQTPKHLITATGQRVTLRCSPRSGDLSVYWYQQSLDQGLQFLIQYYNGEERAKGNILERFSAQQFPDLHSELNLSSLELGDSALYFCASSAPTGGGLNTEAFFGQGTRLTVV.

The V call is TRBV5-1, the J call TRBJ1-1, with TRBD1 matching over 7 bases. The CDR3 length is 15 residues. CDR1 and CDR2 (germline): SGHRS, YFSETQ. The V and J ends lost 0 bases and 1 base, in that order; junction bases with no gene match: 3. CDR3 residues: CASSLVGGRNTEAFF. CDR3 bases: TGCGCCAGCAGCTTGGTAGGGGGCAGGAACACTGAAGCTTTCTTT.

The chain employs TRBV6-1 and TRBJ2-5; 8 bases are shared with TRBD1. Trimming removed 6 bases from V and 3 bases from J; junction bases left unmatched: 12. The CDR3 totals 16 residues. Germline V lookup: CDR1 MNHNS, CDR2 SASEGT. CDR3 in DNA: TGTGCCAGCAGGGAAACAGGGGGAAGGGTGGAAGAGACCCAGTACTTC. This encodes CASRETGGRVEETQYF.

Here the CDR3 reads CASSKRGGPTEAFF. The DNA of the CDR3 is TGTGCCAGCAGCAAGCGAGGGGGTCCCACTGAAGCTTTCTTT. This sequence joins TRBV6-7 and TRBJ1-1; tentatively, D is TRBD1 (6 bases). TRBV6-7 is identified as an open reading frame with a role that is uncertain. Trimming left V 6 bases short and J 4 bases short, with 15 bases between. CDR3 length: 14 amino acids.

This chain uses TRBV28 with TRBJ1-4, with 7 bases aligning to TRBD1. The CDR3 consists of 14 residues. Trimming at V came to 6 bases and at J to 10 bases, leaving 11 bases not matched to a gene. Germline CDR1 and CDR2: MDHEN and SYDVKM. The CDR3 region has the DNA TGTGCCAGCAGCCGAGACAGGGTGGCTTCAAAACTGTTTTTT. Translated, it gives CASSRDRVASKLFF.

The chain is built from TRBV5-1 and TRBJ1-1, with 8 bases matching TRBD1. Losses at the gene ends were 0 bases for V and 7 bases for J; bases not matched to a gene: 5. This CDR3 contains 14 residues. Germline V gives CDR1 SGHRS, CDR2 YFSETQ. The CDR3 coding sequence is TGCGCCAGCAGCTTGGGTGGACAGGGAGGTGAAGCTTTCTTT. This sequence encodes CASSLGGQGGEAFF. The full variable domain, with the rest looked up from reference TRBV5-1 and TRBJ1-1, is KAGVTQTPRYLIKTRGQQVTLSCSPISGHRSVSWYQQTPGQGLQFLFEYFSETQRNKGNFPGRFSGRQFSNSRSEMNVSTLELGDSALYLCASSLGGQGGEAFFGQGTRLTVV.

V gene TRBV7-8 combines with J gene TRBJ2-7; 12 bases match TRBD2. This CDR3 has 15 residues. J gave up 6 bases and V 5 bases, and 8 bases lay outside the gene matches. CDR1 is SGHVS, CDR2 FQNEAQ, per germline. The DNA of the CDR3 is TGTGCCAGCAGCAAAGCTAGCGGGAGGGCCCTCGAGCAGTACTTC. Its translation is CASSKASGRALEQYF.

V and J are TRBV28 and TRBJ1-2; no clear D gene. The CDR3 is 12 residues long. The V and J ends lost 4 bases and 8 bases respectively, with 11 bases between them. Germline-derived CDR1 and CDR2 are MDHEN and SYDVKM. The CDR3, as DNA: TGTGCCAGCAGTTACGCCGCAGAAGGCTACACCTTC. Translation: CASSYAAEGYTF.

The chain has TRBV5-1 and TRBJ2-5, with TRBD2 matching 8 bases. With V trimmed by 0 bases and J by 1 base, 8 bases remained unmatched. Germline V CDR1 and CDR2: SGHRS, YFSETQ. The CDR3 has 17 residues. In DNA, the CDR3 is TGCGCCAGCAGCTTGGAGGGAATTCGGGGGGGCCAAGAGACCCAGTACTTC. This sequence encodes CASSLEGIRGGQETQYF.

The V call is TRBV7-2, the J call TRBJ2-3; 8 bases align to TRBD1. Trimming removed 5 bases from V and 1 base from J; junction bases left unmatched: 2. The CDR3 loop spans 14 amino acids. Germline loops: CDR1 SGHTA, CDR2 FQGNSA. CDR3 region: CASSLQGGTDTQYF. The DNA for the CDR3 is TGTGCCAGCAGCCTACAGGGGGGCACAGATACGCAGTATTTT.

This clone was seen more than once but under ten times. The J gene is TRBJ1-2, the V gene TRBV18; D call uncertain. CDR1 and CDR2 (germline): KGHSH, LQKENI. The CDR3 runs to 13 residues. Trimming pared 2 bases from V and 6 bases from J, leaving 10 bases between. The CDR3 loop reads CASSPERGHGYTF. Written as DNA, the CDR3 is TGTGCCAGCTCACCAGAACGGGGTCATGGCTACACCTTC.

The chain combines TRBV2 with TRBJ1-2; D may be TRBD1 (5 bases). Germline assignment: CDR1 SNHLY and CDR2 FYNNEI. The CDR3 runs to 11 residues. V dropped 4 bases and J dropped 7 bases, with 7 bases sitting between them. CDR3 bases: TGTGCCAGCAGTGGGGGGTTTGGCTACACCTTC. Its translation: CASSGGFGYTF.

The rearrangement links TRBV23-1 to TRBJ2-7; D not certain. TRBV23-1 is an ORF, and what it does is uncertain. The length of the CDR3 is 15 residues. Trimming stripped 4 bases from V and 2 bases from J, with 15 bases between. The CDR3, as DNA: TGCGCCAGCAGTCCACCAAGGACGGCCCCCTACGAGCAGTACTTC. Protein sequence: CASSPPRTAPYEQYF.

The chain uses TRBV2 and TRBJ2-3; TRBD2 agrees at 8 bases. Looked up from germline, CDR1 is SNHLY and CDR2 is FYNNEI. The CDR3 length is 14 residues. CDR3 in DNA: TGTGCGCGGGGGGTCAACTCTCGCACAGATACGCAGTATTTT. This encodes CARGVNSRTDTQYF.

This chain uses TRBV5-1 with TRBJ2-7, with D possibly being TRBD2 (6 bases). The CDR3 totals 13 residues. CDR1 SGHRS and CDR2 YFSETQ come from the germline V gene. V lost 0 bases and J lost 3, with 7 bases in between. CDR3 loop: CASSLGGGYEQYF. The CDR3 bases are TGCGCCAGCAGCTTGGGGGGAGGCTACGAGCAGTACTTC.

J is TRBJ2-3 and V is TRBV9, with 7 bases fitting TRBD2. Germline V lookup: CDR1 SGDLS, CDR2 YYNGEE. With 0 bases clipped from V and 2 bases from J, the junction kept 6 bases outside the gene matches. The CDR3 has 16 residues. The chain's CDR3 is CASSVGASGYTDTQYF. The CDR3, as DNA: TGTGCCAGCAGCGTAGGAGCTAGCGGCTACACAGATACGCAGTATTTT.

This chain uses TRBV25-1 with TRBJ2-3; TRBD2 is a possible D gene (6 bases). CDR1 is MGHDK, CDR2 SYGVNS, per germline. Trimming shortened V by 3 bases and J by 0 bases, and 16 bases separated the two germline ends. CDR3 length equals 17 residues. CDR3 region: CASSDPQAGISTDTQYF. For the CDR3, the DNA is TGTGCCAGCAGTGACCCTCAGGCGGGAATAAGCACAGATACGCAGTATTTT.